This T cell receptor (beta chain) was obtained from a study of CXCR3-negative and CXCR3-positive naive CD8 T cells. Through 5' RACE with UMI labels, the TRB cDNA libraries were prepared. Using the 5' RACE reads, TCRdb records one entry per CDR3 protein without DNA. The sample has approximately 24,000 distinct CDR3 sequences; the top ten hold 2.8%. CDR3 length: 12 residues. The rearrangement uses TRBV12-3 or TRBV12-4 and TRBJ2-7. This receptor was obtained from a human donor in good health. Some clones in this sample may be carry-over from other donors' samples. Sequenced input: naive CXCR3- CD8+ T cells from blood. Regarding subset: CD45RO-CCR7+CD27+CD95- naive CD8+ T cells lacking CXCR3 (TNR3-). CDR3 sequence: CASSFVGYEQYF.